Each of the 9 T cell receptor beta chains below was sequenced from the same sample in a study of siplizumab effects on memory and regulatory T cells. Assay used: immunoSEQ multiplex PCR; TCRdb lists only in-frame clones, some missing. The table includes fewer than 85,000 clones, approximately 88% detected once. Sequenced sample: Tregs sorted from blood. Receptors originate from a human donor in good health.

The V call is TRBV5-6, the J call TRBJ1-5, with D uncertain. This CDR3 is built from 13 residues. The germline V gene encodes CDR1 SGHDT and CDR2 YYEEEE. The V end lost 2 bases, the J end lost 3 bases, and 6 bases lay between the germline ends. CDR3 region: CASSFRDNQPQHF. The CDR3 DNA reads TGTGCCAGCAGCTTCCGGGACAATCAGCCCCAGCATTTT.

The chain is built from TRBV27 and TRBJ1-1; D may be TRBD1 (5 bases). V was pared by 3 bases and J by 1 base, with 9 bases between. CDR1 is MNHEY and CDR2 is SMNVEV in the germline V gene (reference sequence). This CDR3 is 14 amino acids long. The CDR3 nucleotides are TGTGCCAGCAGTTTTTGGGGCCAGAACACTGAAGCTTTCTTT. This sequence encodes CASSFWGQNTEAFF.

Remarks on this clone: The same CDR3 is also encoded by other DNA sequences in this sample. The chain is built from TRBV4-1 and TRBJ1-4, with D possibly being TRBD1 (6 bases). Per germline, CDR1 MGHRA and CDR2 YSYEKL. The CDR3 spans 13 residues. V was pared by 4 bases and J by 8 bases, with 11 bases between. Here the CDR3 reads CASSLRGGEKLFF. In DNA form, the CDR3 reads TGCGCCAGCAGCCTAAGGGGGGGCGAAAAACTGTTTTTT.

The CDR3 region has the DNA TGTGCCAGTAGCCCAACCGCCCGATGGGAGCAGTACTTC. The encoded protein is CASSPTARWEQYF. V and J are TRBV19 and TRBJ2-7; D ambiguous. This CDR3 contains 13 residues. Trimming took 6 bases from V and 7 from J, leaving 16 bases between them. Germline V gene data show CDR1 as LNHDA and CDR2 as SQIVND (reference sequence).

This chain connects TRBV7-9 to TRBJ2-3; unclear D gene. The CDR3 runs 11 residues. V shed 5 bases and J shed 4 bases, with 4 bases lying between them. Germline CDR1 SEHNR, CDR2 FQNEAQ (reference sequence). This CDR3 reads CASSMADTQYF. The DNA of the CDR3 is TGTGCCAGCAGCATGGCAGATACGCAGTATTTT.

The chain uses TRBV5-1 and TRBJ2-2; TRBD1 might be the D (6 bases). The V gene lost 0 bases and the J gene lost 5 bases, with 17 bases spanning the gap. This CDR3 is 17 amino acids long. Germline V CDR1 and CDR2: SGHRS, YFSETQ. In DNA, the CDR3 is TGCGCCAGCAGCTTGGGTCCTACAGGGCGAATGACCGGGGAGCTGTTTTTT. This codes for CASSLGPTGRMTGELFF.

This chain joins TRBV11-2 and TRBJ2-5, with a possible D match to TRBD1 (6 bases). Per the germline V gene, CDR1 is SGHAT and CDR2 is FQNNGV. The CDR3 is 15 amino acids. The ends were cut back, 1 base at V and 2 bases at J, with 11 bases in the middle. CDR3 nucleotides: TGTGCCAGCAGCTTAGGCGTGGGGGCACAAGAGACCCAGTACTTC. It specifies CASSLGVGAQETQYF.

The chain combines TRBV19 with TRBJ1-6, with D unclear. Trimming left V 1 base short and J 7 bases short, with 5 bases between. Germline CDR1 LNHDA, CDR2 SQIVND (reference sequence). CDR3 length: 13 residues. The CDR3 sequence is CASSIGENSPLHF. The CDR3 DNA reads TGTGCCAGTAGTATAGGGGAGAATTCACCCCTCCACTTT.

The chain is built from TRBV19 and TRBJ2-3, with D tentatively TRBD2 (5 bases). The length of the CDR3 is 14 residues. V dropped 10 bases and J dropped 1 base, with 15 bases sitting between them. CDR1 and CDR2 from the germline V gene are LNHDA and SQIVND (reference sequence). This CDR3 reads CATTRGFGTDTQYF. In DNA, the CDR3 is TGTGCCACCACTCGAGGGTTCGGCACAGATACGCAGTATTTT.